The 13 T cell receptor beta chains in this list originate from one sample, sequenced in a study of cytomegalovirus exposure and HLA in healthy donors. The PCR used 60 Vbeta and 13 Jbeta primers. Produced via immunoSEQ multiplex PCR; TCRdb's table is partial and in-frame only. The data contain tens of thousands of clones, almost 85% of them singletons. Material for sequencing was PBMCs. These receptors all stem from a man aged 18-30 years in good health and CMV-seronegative.

The chain carries TRBV28 and TRBJ2-7, with 7 bases fitting TRBD1. CDR3 length: 16 residues. With V trimmed by 5 bases and J by 3 bases, 13 bases remained unmatched. Germline V gene sequence: CDR1 MDHEN, CDR2 SYDVKM. The CDR3 sequence is CASSVTGPRDIYEQYF. CDR3 coding DNA: TGTGCCAGCAGTGTGACAGGGCCACGGGACATCTACGAGCAGTACTTC.

CDR3 loop: CASSQLAGLGSPLHF. The CDR3 DNA follows: TGCGCCAGCAGCCAATTAGCAGGGTTAGGTTCACCCCTCCACTTT. The J gene is TRBJ1-6, the V gene TRBV4-3; TRBD1 might be the D (5 bases). Per germline, CDR1 LGHNA and CDR2 YSLEER. CDR3 length: 15 residues. Trimming stripped 2 bases from V and 9 bases from J, with 14 bases between.

The table lists this clone with a count of one. The chain recombines TRBV6-1 with TRBJ2-3, with D perhaps matching TRBD2 (6 bases). CDR1 is MNHNS and CDR2 is SASEGT in the germline V gene. V shed 3 bases and J shed 2 bases, with 12 bases lying between them. The CDR3 consists of 15 residues. The CDR3 spells CASSEGGWNTDTQYF. Here the CDR3 DNA reads TGTGCCAGCAGTGAGGGAGGCTGGAACACAGATACGCAGTATTTT.

The chain employs TRBV30 and TRBJ2-2; possibly TRBD1 for D (5 bases). CDR1 is GTSNPN and CDR2 is SVGIG in the germline V gene (reference sequence). The CDR3 is 14 residues long. The CDR3 nucleotides read TGTGCGTTGAGCAGGGTCAGGGTCACCGGGGAGCTGTTTTTT. Protein: CALSRVRVTGELFF.

V usage is TRBV21-1 and J usage is TRBJ1-5. TRBV21-1 counts as a pseudogene. This CDR3 region has 19 residues. CDR3 sequence reads: CASSSPGRTGTYSNQPQHF. In DNA form, the CDR3 reads TGTGCCAGCAGCTCCCCCGGGAGGACGGGAACTTATAGCAATCAGCCCCAGCATTTT.

The rearrangement uses TRBV4-2 and TRBJ1-2; tentatively, D is TRBD1 (5 bases). This CDR3 has 16 residues. Germline loops: CDR1 LGHNA, CDR2 YNFKEQ. V was pared by 0 bases and J by 0 bases, with 11 bases between. CDR3: CASSQDLRAANYGYTF. CDR3 nucleotide sequence: TGTGCCAGCAGCCAAGATCTCAGGGCAGCTAACTATGGCTACACCTTC.

The chain employs TRBV19 and TRBJ2-1; 7 nucleotides agree with TRBD2. V was pared by 6 bases and J by 12 bases, with 5 bases of the junction left unmatched. The CDR3 totals 11 residues. Germline assignment: CDR1 LNHDA and CDR2 SQIVND (reference sequence). DNA of the CDR3: TGTGCCAGTAGCCAGCGGGAAGGGCAGTTCTTC. Protein product: CASSQREGQFF.

The chain uses TRBV2 and TRBJ2-2; no clear D gene. Per the germline V gene, CDR1 is SNHLY and CDR2 is FYNNEI. This CDR3 comprises 16 residues. Trimming shortened V by 1 base and J by 8 bases, and 17 bases separated the two germline ends. The chain's CDR3 is CASSEENSLLPGELFF. The CDR3, as DNA: TGTGCCAGCAGTGAAGAAAACAGCCTTCTTCCGGGGGAGCTGTTTTTT.

Notes on this clone: The sample contains more than one DNA sequence encoding this CDR3. V usage is TRBV19 and J usage is TRBJ2-1; 7 positions agree with TRBD2. CDR1 and CDR2 (germline): LNHDA, SQIVND (reference sequence). The CDR3 is 14 residues long. The J segment lost 2 bases and the V segment lost 4 bases, leaving 2 bases of the junction unmatched. As DNA, the CDR3 is TGTGCCAGTAGTACGGGAGGCGCCTACAATGAGCAGTTCTTC. Its translation: CASSTGGAYNEQFF.

V is TRBV7-6 and J is TRBJ1-5, with a weak D call TRBD1 (5 bases). The CDR3 runs to 15 residues. Trimming took off 0 bases at V and 4 bases at J, with 10 bases between the two ends. From germline, CDR1 is SGHVS and CDR2 FNYEAQ. This CDR3 reads CASSLADSPNQPQHF. The CDR3 region has the DNA TGTGCCAGCAGCTTAGCAGACAGTCCGAATCAGCCCCAGCATTTT.

This chain links TRBV5-1 with TRBJ2-3; D call uncertain. Trimming shortened V by 2 bases and J by 2 bases, and 6 bases separated the two germline ends. The CDR3 has 13 residues. Germline V gene data show CDR1 as SGHRS and CDR2 as YFSETQ. CDR3 amino acids: CASSLAATDTQYF. DNA of the CDR3: TGCGCCAGCAGCTTAGCCGCCACAGATACGCAGTATTTT.

The chain has TRBV7-6 and TRBJ2-7; a weak D match, TRBD2 (5 bases). The CDR3 length is 12 residues. The germline CDR1 and CDR2 sequences are SGHVS and FNYEAQ. The V gene lost 4 bases and the J gene lost 4 bases, with 8 bases spanning the gap. The CDR3 DNA reads TGTGCCAGCAGCTCTCCGGGGTACGAGCAGTACTTC. It is translated as CASSSPGYEQYF. The full variable domain, completed using reference TRBV7-6 and TRBJ2-7, is GAGVSQSPRYKVTKRGQDVALRCDPISGHVSLYWYRQALGQGPEFLTYFNYEAQQDKSGLPNDRFSAERPEGSISTLTIQRTEQRDSAMYRCASSSPGYEQYFGPGTRLTVT.

The chain is built from TRBV10-3 and TRBJ1-2; D gene ambiguous. CDR3 size: 18 residues. Trimming left V 4 bases short and J 4 bases short, with 25 bases between. Germline CDR1 reads ENHRY; CDR2 reads SYGVKD. CDR3 in amino acids: CAISGYYRGSEAAYGYTF. For the CDR3, the DNA is TGTGCCATCAGTGGTTACTATAGAGGGAGCGAGGCAGCCTATGGCTACACCTTC.